This TCR beta chain was profiled in a study of T cell repertoires in cytomegalovirus infection. Study-wide context: Both a matching HLA type and CMV infection were indicated by public TCR beta signatures.

From germline, CDR1 is MNHNY and CDR2 SVGAGI (reference sequence). The ends lost 5 bases at V and 9 bases at J; junction bases unmatched: 13. The CDR3 consists of 15 residues. MiXCR, applied by TCRdb to the reads, yields one record per CDR3 protein. The sample yields hundreds of thousands of distinct CDR3 sequences, roughly 30% seen once. Sequencing was carried out using PBMCs. The genes are TRBV6-6 and TRBJ2-3; 8 bases match TRBD1. This clonotype was sampled from a human donor in good health (CMV status not recorded). Some clones in this sample may be carry-over from other donors' samples. CDR3 coding DNA: TGTGCCAGCAGTCGCTACTCCGGGACAGGCACAACGCAGTATTTT. It codes for CASSRYSGTGTTQYF.